Listed below are T cell receptor beta chains from one sample, sequenced in a study of T cell repertoires in cytomegalovirus infection. TCRdb ran MiXCR on the reads and lists one entry per CDR3 protein. This table holds approximately 240,000 distinct CDR3 sequences, over 9% found once. Sequencing was performed on PBMCs. Receptors were obtained from a human donor in good health (CMV status not recorded). Some clones in this sample may be carry-over from other donors' samples. The CDR3 runs from the conserved cysteine through the conserved F or W. A D gene is named only where the DNA matches it firmly. A clone size is listed for some rows: how often the clone was seen (once, few, many), or a class if it is expanded.

many	TRBJ2-5	TRBV7-2	14	TRBD2	TGTGCCAGCAGCCCGGGACTAGCGGCAGGGACCCAGTACTTC	CASSPGLAAGTQYF
many	TRBJ2-2	TRBV7-3	15	TRBD2	TGTGCCAGCAGCTCCCGGACTAGCGGGACCGGGGAGCTGTTTTTT	CASSSRTSGTGELFF
.	TRBJ2-1	TRBV20-1	15	.	TGCAGTGCTAGAGATAATAAATATGGGAGGCATGAGCAGTTCTTC	CSARDNKYGRHEQFF
many	TRBJ2-3	TRBV6-2/TRBV6-3	14	.	TGTGCCAGGCTACCTCGGCGGGAAAGAGATACGCAGTATTTT	CARLPRRERDTQYF
many	TRBJ2-2	TRBV2	15	TRBD1	TGTGCCAGCAGTGGCGACAGGGGACGGACCGGGGAGCTGTTTTTT	CASSGDRGRTGELFF
few	TRBJ2-5	TRBV29-1	13	TRBD1	TGCAGCGTTGTTTGGACAGGGGTCGAGACCCAGTACTTC	CSVVWTGVETQYF
many	TRBJ2-3	TRBV6-5	16	.	TGTGCCAGCAGTTACGGAGCGGTTGATGGGGCAGATACGCAGTATTTT	CASSYGAVDGADTQYF
.	TRBJ1-1	TRBV5-1	15	.	TGCGCCAGCAGCTTGGCCCCCGGGGTCGGCACTGAAGCTTTCTTT	CASSLAPGVGTEAFF
.	TRBJ2-7	TRBV29-1	13	.	TGCAGCGTTGCCCGGGCTAACCTTGGGGAGCAGTACTTC	CSVARANLGEQYF
many	TRBJ2-2	TRBV20-1	14	.	TGCAGTGCTCCTAGACAGCAGGGTGGTGGGGAGCTGTTTTTT	CSAPRQQGGGELFF
.	TRBJ1-2	TRBV5-5	14	.	TGTGCCAGCAGTTCGGCACCAGAGGGTTATGGCTACACCTTC	CASSSAPEGYGYTF